This TCR beta chain was retrieved from a study of shared clonotypes between healthy human individuals. Per germline, CDR1 MDHEN and CDR2 SYDVKM. V shed 5 bases and J 5 bases; nucleotides not matched to a gene: 5. The CDR3 is 13 residues long. Sequencing was performed with immunoSEQ multiplex PCR; in TCRdb, only in-frame clones are kept and a portion is missing. The sample includes 740,000 or so clones, more than 70% of them seen just once. Whole-study results and caveats: Naive subsets typically showed greater estimated richness than memory subsets. Genetic and exposure-history diversity was limited by the few donors. Generation probability values for non-shared clonotypes were lower than those for clonotypes shared by all four donors.

Comments on this clone: What it recognizes is unknown.

The gene calls are TRBV28 and TRBJ1-2; 7 bases line up with TRBD1. The source of this sequence is a woman aged 25 to 39 in good health. Sequencing was done on a sample of memory CD4+ T cells sorted from blood. Subset indicated: CD45RA-negative fraction. This chain's CDR3 is CASSPGQYYGYTF. DNA of the CDR3: TGTGCCAGCAGTCCGGGACAGTATTATGGCTACACCTTC.